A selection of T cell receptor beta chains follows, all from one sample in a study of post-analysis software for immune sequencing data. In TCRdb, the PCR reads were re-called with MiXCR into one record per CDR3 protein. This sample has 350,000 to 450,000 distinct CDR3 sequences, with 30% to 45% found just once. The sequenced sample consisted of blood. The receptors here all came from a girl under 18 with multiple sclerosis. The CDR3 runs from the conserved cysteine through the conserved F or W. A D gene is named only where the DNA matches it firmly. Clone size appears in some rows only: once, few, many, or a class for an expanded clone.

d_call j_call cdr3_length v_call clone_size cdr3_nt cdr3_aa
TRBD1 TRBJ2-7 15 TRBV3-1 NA TGTGCCAGCAGCCACCGGGACAGGGGGCGCGGAGAGCAGTACTTC CASSHRDRGRGEQYF
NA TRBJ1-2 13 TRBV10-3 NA TGTGCCATCAGTGACCAGGGGAACTATGGCTACACCTTC CAISDQGNYGYTF
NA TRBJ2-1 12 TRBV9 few TGTGCCAGCAGCCAAAGGACGTATGAGCAGTTCTTC CASSQRTYEQFF
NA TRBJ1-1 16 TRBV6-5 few TGTGCCAGCACTTTTTCGAGACAGTGGCCGGGAACTGAAGCTTTCTTT CASTFSRQWPGTEAFF
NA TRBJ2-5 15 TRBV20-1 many TGCAGTGCTACGGAGGGGGGCAGAGGGAGTAAGACCCAGTACTTC CSATEGGRGSKTQYF
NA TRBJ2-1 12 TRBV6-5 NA TGTGCCAGCAGTTACAACGCCGGTGAGCAGTTCTTC CASSYNAGEQFF
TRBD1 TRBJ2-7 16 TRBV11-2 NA TGTGCCAGCAGCTTAGGATGGACAGGGACCCCCTACGAGCAGTACTTC CASSLGWTGTPYEQYF
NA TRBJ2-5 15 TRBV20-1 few TGCAGTGCTAGCACTCCGGGACGGACGGAGGAGACCCAGTACTTC CSASTPGRTEETQYF
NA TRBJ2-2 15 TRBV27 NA TGTGCCAGCAGTTTATCGGGCGACGGGCCCGGGGAGCTGTTTTTT CASSLSGDGPGELFF
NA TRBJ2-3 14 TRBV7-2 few TGTGCCAGCAGCTTTTGGTCGAGCACAGATACGCAGTATTTT CASSFWSSTDTQYF
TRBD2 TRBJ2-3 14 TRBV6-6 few TGTGCCAGCAGCCTAGCGGGGGGCGCTGTTACGCAGTATTTT CASSLAGGAVTQYF
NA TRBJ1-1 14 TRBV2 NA TGTGCCAGGTCCGCCCAGCCAGAGAACACTGAAGCTTTCTTT CARSAQPENTEAFF
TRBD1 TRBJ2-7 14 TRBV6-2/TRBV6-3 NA TGTGCCAGCAGTTTAGCACGGGACAGTAACGAGCAGTACTTC CASSLARDSNEQYF
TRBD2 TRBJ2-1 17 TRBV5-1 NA TGCGCCAGCAGCGGTGGACTAGCGGGGGCCCTGGACAATGAGCAGTTCTTC CASSGGLAGALDNEQFF
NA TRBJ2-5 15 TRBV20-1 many TGCAGTGTCCGTACACCTAGTGGTATGAGAGAGACCCAGTACTTC CSVRTPSGMRETQYF
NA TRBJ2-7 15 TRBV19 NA TGTGCCAGTAGTATTGATGACAGAAACCCCTACGAGCAGTACTTC CASSIDDRNPYEQYF
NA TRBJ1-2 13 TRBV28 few TGTGCCAGCAGCCGGGGACACCACTATGGCTACACCTTC CASSRGHHYGYTF